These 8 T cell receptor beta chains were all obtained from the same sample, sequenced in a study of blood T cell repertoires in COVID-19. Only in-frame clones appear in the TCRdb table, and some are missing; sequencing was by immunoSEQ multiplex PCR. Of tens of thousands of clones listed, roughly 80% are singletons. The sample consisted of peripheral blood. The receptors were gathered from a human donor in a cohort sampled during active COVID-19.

The CDR3 is CASRAGTGLKTEAFF. The CDR3 DNA sequence: TGCGCCAGCAGGGCAGGGACAGGGTTAAAAACTGAAGCTTTCTTT. This chain uses TRBV4-3 with TRBJ1-1, with 9 positions matching TRBD1. The CDR3 extends over 15 amino acids. J gave up 5 bases and V 6 bases, and 10 bases lay outside the gene matches. Germline V gives CDR1 LGHNA, CDR2 YSLEER.

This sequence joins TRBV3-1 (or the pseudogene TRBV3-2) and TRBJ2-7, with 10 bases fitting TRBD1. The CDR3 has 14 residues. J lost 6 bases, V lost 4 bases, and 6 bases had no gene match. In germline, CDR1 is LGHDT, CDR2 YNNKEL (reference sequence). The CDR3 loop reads CASSRDRGMGEQYF. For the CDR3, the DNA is TGTGCCAGCAGCCGGGACAGGGGTATGGGCGAGCAGTACTTC.

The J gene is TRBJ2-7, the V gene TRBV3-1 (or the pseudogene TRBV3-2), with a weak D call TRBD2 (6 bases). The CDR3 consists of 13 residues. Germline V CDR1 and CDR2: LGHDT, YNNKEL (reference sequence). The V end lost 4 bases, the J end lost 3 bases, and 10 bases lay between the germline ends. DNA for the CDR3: TGTGCCAGCAGCCCATGGGGGGTCTACGAGCAGTACTTC. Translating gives CASSPWGVYEQYF.

The CDR3 here is CAGSRGMRETQYF. The CDR3 bases are TGTGCCGGGTCTAGGGGGATGCGAGAGACCCAGTACTTC. The chain employs TRBV6-4 and TRBJ2-5; tentative D call: TRBD1 (6 bases). The CDR3 loop spans 13 amino acids. V lost 11 bases to trimming and J lost 4 bases, with 17 bases between them. Per germline, CDR1 MRHNA and CDR2 SNTAGT.

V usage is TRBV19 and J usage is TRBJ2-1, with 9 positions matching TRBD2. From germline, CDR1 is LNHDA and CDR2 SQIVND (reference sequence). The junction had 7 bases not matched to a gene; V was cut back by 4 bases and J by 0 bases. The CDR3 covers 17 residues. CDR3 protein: CASSTRAGGTSYNEQFF. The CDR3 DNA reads TGTGCCAGTAGTACTCGCGCGGGGGGGACCTCCTACAATGAGCAGTTCTTC.

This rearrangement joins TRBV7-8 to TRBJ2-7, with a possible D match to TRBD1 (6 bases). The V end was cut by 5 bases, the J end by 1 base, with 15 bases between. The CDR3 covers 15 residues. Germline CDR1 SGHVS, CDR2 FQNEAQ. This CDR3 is CASSLRTEWSYEQYF. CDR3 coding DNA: TGTGCCAGCAGCCTACGGACAGAATGGTCCTACGAGCAGTACTTC.

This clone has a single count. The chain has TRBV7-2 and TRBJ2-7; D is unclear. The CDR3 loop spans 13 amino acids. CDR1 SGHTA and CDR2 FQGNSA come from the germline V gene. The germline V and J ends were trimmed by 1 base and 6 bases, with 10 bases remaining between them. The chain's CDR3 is CASSLVYTGEQYF. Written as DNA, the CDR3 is TGTGCCAGCAGCTTAGTGTACACGGGCGAGCAGTACTTC.

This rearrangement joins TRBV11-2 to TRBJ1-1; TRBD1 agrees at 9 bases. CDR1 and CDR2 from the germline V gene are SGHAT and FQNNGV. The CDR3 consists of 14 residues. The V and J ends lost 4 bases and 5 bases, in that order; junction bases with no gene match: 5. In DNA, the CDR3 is TGTGCCAGCAGCTACGGACAGGGGCGGACTGAAGCTTTCTTT. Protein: CASSYGQGRTEAFF.